Below are 28 T cell receptor beta chains sequenced from a single sample in a study of T cell responses to AZD1222 COVID-19 vaccine. The protocol was immunoSEQ multiplex PCR, while the TCRdb copy is restricted to in-frame clones and leaves out a portion. The sample has approximately 150,000 clones, approximately 90% seen once; the top ten hold under 4.5%. The source material was peripheral blood, sampled 28 days after the second AZD1222 dose. The receptors originated from an adult who received the AZD1222 COVID-19 vaccine.

J is TRBJ2-5 and V is TRBV5-1; D not resolved. Between the trimmed V and J ends, which lost 8 bases and 0 bases, there was a span of 11 bases. This CDR3 has 13 residues. The V gene's germline CDR1 is SGHRS and CDR2 YFSETQ. This chain's CDR3 is CASGVYNQETQYF. The CDR3 region has the DNA TGCGCCAGTGGGGTGTATAACCAAGAGACCCAGTACTTC. Using reference TRBV5-1 and TRBJ2-5 for the parts outside the CDR3, the full variable domain is KAGVTQTPRYLIKTRGQQVTLSCSPISGHRSVSWYQQTPGQGLQFLFEYFSETQRNKGNFPGRFSGRQFSNSRSEMNVSTLELGDSALYLCASGVYNQETQYFGPGTRLLVL.

The rearrangement links TRBV9 to TRBJ2-3, with unresolved D. Germline V lookup: CDR1 SGDLS, CDR2 YYNGEE. This CDR3 comprises 14 residues. V gave up 0 bases and J gave up 8 bases, with 13 bases separating them. The CDR3 loop reads CASSVAGRMGTQYF. CDR3 nucleotide sequence: TGTGCCAGCAGCGTAGCTGGCAGAATGGGTACGCAGTATTTT. Full variable domain (remainder filled in from reference TRBV9 and TRBJ2-3): DSGVTQTPKHLITATGQRVTLRCSPRSGDLSVYWYQQSLDQGLQFLIQYYNGEERAKGNILERFSAQQFPDLHSELNLSSLELGDSALYFCASSVAGRMGTQYFGPGTRLTVL.

The chain joins TRBV7-9 to TRBJ2-2; no reliable D call. The CDR3 extends over 15 amino acids. V lost 2 bases and J lost 6, with 13 bases in between. The V gene's germline CDR1 is SEHNR and CDR2 FQNEAQ (reference sequence). The CDR3 protein is CASSLFEDFAGELFF. The CDR3 DNA reads TGTGCCAGCAGCTTATTCGAGGATTTCGCCGGGGAGCTGTTTTTT.

The chain links TRBV6-5 to TRBJ1-4, with TRBD1 matching 9 bases. Germline lookup yields CDR1 MNHEY and CDR2 SVGAGI. This CDR3 has 16 amino acids. The V and J ends lost 2 bases and 7 bases, in that order; junction bases with no gene match: 8. The CDR3, as DNA: TGTGCCAGCAGTTACCGGAACAGGGGGCGCGCTGAAAAACTGTTTTTT. As protein: CASSYRNRGRAEKLFF.

V is TRBV18 and J is TRBJ2-5; no firm D call. The germline V gene encodes CDR1 KGHSH and CDR2 LQKENI. V was cut by 6 bases and J by 5 bases, with 7 bases left in between. The CDR3 consists of 11 residues. The CDR3 region has the DNA TGTGCCAGCTCCCCCCAGGAGACCCAGTACTTC. It encodes CASSPQETQYF.

V gene TRBV29-1 combines with J gene TRBJ1-1; no reliable D call. The CDR3 is 12 residues long. V lost 6 bases and J 0 bases, leaving 8 bases between the germline ends. Germline-derived CDR1 and CDR2 are SQVTM and ANQGSEA. This CDR3 reads CSVSWMNTEAFF. In nucleotides, the CDR3 is TGCAGCGTGAGTTGGATGAACACTGAAGCTTTCTTT. Drawing the rest from reference TRBV29-1 and TRBJ1-1, the complete variable domain is SAVISQKPSRDICQRGTSLTIQCQVDSQVTMMFWYRQQPGQSLTLIATANQGSEATYESGFVIDKFPISRPNLTFSTLTVSNMSPEDSSIYLCSVSWMNTEAFFGQGTRLTVV.

CDR3 bases: TGTGCCAGTAGGGATCGAGACTCCGGCAATGAGCAGTTCTTC. It encodes CASRDRDSGNEQFF. This chain uses TRBV19 with TRBJ2-1; D is unclear. Germline V gives CDR1 LNHDA, CDR2 SQIVND (reference sequence). This CDR3 has 14 amino acids. V lost 6 bases to trimming and J lost 6 bases, with 15 bases between them.

This chain uses TRBV28 with TRBJ2-5; D is possibly TRBD2 (5 bases). CDR3 length: 13 residues. Deletions cut 8 bases from V and 1 base from J, with 11 bases between. Germline CDR1 reads MDHEN; CDR2 reads SYDVKM. The CDR3 here is CASFSEAQETQYF. CDR3 nucleotides: TGTGCCAGCTTTAGCGAGGCCCAAGAGACCCAGTACTTC.

This clone was seen a single time. The V call is TRBV9, the J call TRBJ2-7; D remains unclear. The length of the CDR3 is 13 residues. V was trimmed by 0 bases and J by 4 bases, leaving 8 bases between them. Germline loops: CDR1 SGDLS, CDR2 YYNGEE. CDR3 protein: CASSVEGRYEQYF. The DNA of the CDR3 is TGTGCCAGCAGCGTAGAGGGCAGGTACGAGCAGTACTTC.

V usage is TRBV2 and J usage is TRBJ2-1; D possibly corresponds to TRBD1 (5 bases). The ends were cut back, 7 bases at V and 5 bases at J, with 21 bases in the middle. The CDR3 covers 16 residues. The germline gives CDR1 SNHLY, CDR2 FYNNEI. Written as DNA, the CDR3 is TGTGCCAGCAACCCACTGTCAGATGGGGCCCACAATGAGCAGTTCTTC. Protein product: CASNPLSDGAHNEQFF.

This chain uses TRBV7-2 with TRBJ1-2; D is unclear. The germline V gene has CDR1 SGHTA and CDR2 FQGNSA. The CDR3 totals 15 residues. The V and J ends lost 1 base and 2 bases respectively, with 11 bases between them. The CDR3 here is CASSLESGLNYGYTF. The CDR3, as DNA: TGTGCCAGCAGCTTAGAATCAGGTCTCAACTATGGCTACACCTTC.

V is TRBV6-6 and J is TRBJ2-2; possibly TRBD1 for D (6 bases). CDR1 is MNHNY, CDR2 SVGAGI, per germline (reference sequence). V lost 6 bases and J 7 bases, leaving 12 bases between the germline ends. The CDR3 loop spans 13 amino acids. CDR3 sequence (DNA): TGTGCCAGCAGCGCCAGGGGATTCGGGGAGCTGTTTTTT. Protein: CASSARGFGELFF.

The rearrangement uses TRBV6-2 or TRBV6-3 and TRBJ2-5; D ambiguous. With 2 bases removed from V and 3 bases from J, the gap between germline ends came to 10 bases. The CDR3 covers 14 residues. The germline V gene has CDR1 MNHEY and CDR2 SVGEGT. CDR3 DNA: TGTGCCAGCAGTTACGTCTCAGAAGAAGAGACCCAGTACTTC. It encodes CASSYVSEEETQYF.

V is TRBV7-3 and J is TRBJ1-1; tentative D call: TRBD1 (5 bases). The V end lost 1 base, the J end lost 5 bases, and 17 bases lay between the germline ends. The germline gives CDR1 SGHTA, CDR2 FQGTGA. The CDR3 has 16 amino acids. The CDR3 nucleotides read TGTGCCAGCAGCTTAAACTCCGGGGCCCAGAGGACTGAAGCTTTCTTT. This codes for CASSLNSGAQRTEAFF.

CDR3 nucleotides: TGTGCCAGTTCCGAGGGATTCAACCAGCCCCAGCATTTT. Residues: CASSEGFNQPQHF. V gene TRBV19 combines with J gene TRBJ1-5; D unclear. The CDR3 totals 13 residues. The V and J ends lost 8 bases and 7 bases respectively, with 15 bases between them. Germline values: CDR1 LNHDA, CDR2 SQIVND (reference sequence).

The V gene is TRBV24-1, the J gene TRBJ2-5; D call uncertain. The V end lost 0 bases, the J end lost 5 bases, and 0 bases lay between the germline ends. The CDR3 runs to 11 residues. The germline CDR1 and CDR2 sequences are KGHDR and SFDVKD. CDR3 coding DNA: TGTGCCACCAGTGATTTGGAGACCCAGTACTTC. This codes for CATSDLETQYF.

The chain is built from TRBV23-1 and TRBJ1-2; 9 positions agree with TRBD1. TRBV23-1 is marked as an open reading frame, function uncertain. This CDR3 region has 14 residues. V was pared by 6 bases and J by 2 bases, with 4 bases of the junction left unmatched. Written as DNA, the CDR3 is TGCGCCAGCAGCCTAGACAGGGGGAACTATGGCTACACCTTC. Its translation: CASSLDRGNYGYTF.

This clone was picked up a small number of times. The chain links TRBV23-1 to TRBJ1-5; D gene ambiguous. TRBV23-1 belongs to the ORF category, with a function that is uncertain. The V gene lost 1 base and the J gene lost 2 bases, with 9 bases spanning the gap. This CDR3 has 15 residues. CDR3 protein: CASSQFWQRNQPQHF. The CDR3 coding sequence is TGCGCCAGCAGTCAATTTTGGCAGCGCAATCAGCCCCAGCATTTT.

The gene calls are TRBV11-2 and TRBJ2-7; D not resolved. Per the germline V gene, CDR1 is SGHAT and CDR2 is FQNNGV. Trimming took 5 bases from V and 1 from J, leaving 12 bases between them. The CDR3 is 14 residues long. In DNA, the CDR3 is TGTGCCAGCAGCCTCTTATGGGGATCCTACGAGCAGTACTTC. As protein: CASSLLWGSYEQYF.

The chain carries TRBV5-1 and TRBJ2-2; D perhaps matches TRBD1 (6 bases). From germline, CDR1 is SGHRS and CDR2 YFSETQ. The CDR3 is 18 residues long. V was trimmed by 4 bases and J by 4 bases, leaving 23 bases between them. CDR3 loop: CASSLIVVAQGLTGELFF. The CDR3 coding sequence is TGCGCCAGCAGCCTTATCGTGGTGGCACAGGGTCTCACCGGGGAGCTGTTTTTT.

V gene TRBV6-5 combines with J gene TRBJ1-2; tentatively, D is TRBD1 (6 bases). This CDR3 has 13 residues. Germline V gives CDR1 MNHEY, CDR2 SVGAGI. The V and J ends lost 6 bases and 8 bases respectively, with 16 bases between them. The CDR3: CASRRSTGRGYTF. Here the CDR3 DNA reads TGTGCCAGCAGACGATCGACAGGCCGCGGCTACACCTTC.

Points on this clone: Sequence at one end of the junction differs from germline and may be a read error. The CDR3 DNA is TGTGTCAGCAGCCTAGACAGGGGCGGCTACACCTTC. Translation: CVSSLDRGGYTF. The rearrangement uses TRBV7-2 and TRBJ1-2; 8 bases map to TRBD1. This CDR3 region has 12 residues. Germline CDR1 is SGHTA and CDR2 is FQGNSA.

The rearrangement joins TRBV7-9 to TRBJ2-1; no reliable D call. Germline V gives CDR1 SEHNR, CDR2 FQNEAQ (reference sequence). V shed 4 bases and J shed 4 bases, with 8 bases lying between them. The CDR3 has 13 amino acids. The CDR3: CASSSPRYNEQFF. CDR3 DNA: TGTGCCAGCAGCTCGCCTCGATACAATGAGCAGTTCTTC.

A single count supports this clone. J is TRBJ2-3 and V is TRBV15; D tentatively reads TRBD1 or TRBD2 (5 bases each). Germline V gene sequence: CDR1 LNHNV, CDR2 YYDKDF (reference sequence). V was cut by 2 bases and J by 1 base, with 10 bases left in between. CDR3 length equals 15 residues. The CDR3 DNA sequence: TGTGCCACCAGCAGATCGGGGCTAGGCACAGATACGCAGTATTTT. Translating it yields CATSRSGLGTDTQYF.

This chain joins TRBV5-8 and TRBJ2-3; unclear D gene. Trimming took 4 bases from V and 2 from J, leaving 17 bases between them. CDR1 SGHTS and CDR2 YDEGEE come from the germline V gene. This CDR3 has 16 amino acids. The CDR3 here is CASSVRPFPPTDTQYF. The CDR3 DNA follows: TGTGCCAGCAGCGTAAGGCCTTTTCCCCCCACAGATACGCAGTATTTT.

The gene calls are TRBV7-2 and TRBJ2-2; D remains ambiguous. Per germline, CDR1 SGHTA and CDR2 FQGNSA. The V end was cut by 4 bases, the J end by 4 bases, with 13 bases between. This CDR3 region has 15 residues. The CDR3 here is CASSSPRQVTGELFF. The CDR3 DNA reads as TGTGCCAGCAGCTCACCCAGACAAGTCACCGGGGAGCTGTTTTTT.

The chain couples TRBV24-1 to TRBJ2-1, with 11 bases matching TRBD1. CDR3 length: 15 residues. The V segment lost 4 bases and the J segment 8 bases; nucleotides outside the gene matches: 6. Germline V gene lookup returns CDR1 KGHDR and CDR2 SFDVKD. CDR3 DNA sequence: TGTGCCACCAGTGACCGGGACAGGGGGTTGGATGAGCAGTTCTTC. Translating it yields CATSDRDRGLDEQFF.

The CDR3 sequence: CASSLKKTQYF. The CDR3 nucleotides read TGTGCCAGCAGTTTGAAGAAGACCCAGTACTTC. This chain joins TRBV12-3 or TRBV12-4 and TRBJ2-5, with D unclear. The V gene lost 3 bases and the J gene lost 6 bases, with 5 bases spanning the gap. The CDR3 length is 11 residues.